Listed below are T cell receptor beta chains from one sample, sequenced in a study of blood T cell repertoires in COVID-19. TCRdb keeps only in-frame clones here, not all; method: immunoSEQ multiplex PCR. The profile shows 450,000 or so clones, nearly 90% of them singletons. The sample consisted of peripheral blood. The origin of the receptors is a man younger than 35 with COVID-19, enrolled during active disease. Each CDR3 is given with its conserved first and last residue. A D gene is named only where the DNA matches it firmly. Clone size is given for some rows only: seen once, a few or many times, or a class if the clone is expanded.

J: TRBJ2-7; size: once; D: NA; V: TRBV11-1; DNA: TGTGCCAGCACACATACAACAGGTTACAACGAGCAGTACTTC; CDR3: CASTHTTGYNEQYF
J: TRBJ2-7; size: NA; D: TRBD2; V: TRBV7-9; DNA: TGTGCCAGCAGTGCCCTGGGACTAGACTACGAGCAGTACTTC; CDR3: CASSALGLDYEQYF
J: TRBJ2-6; size: NA; D: TRBD1; V: TRBV6-1; DNA: TGTGCCAGCAGTGGCGGGACAGGGGGCTCCGGGGCCAACGTCCTGACTTTC; CDR3: CASSGGTGGSGANVLTF
J: TRBJ2-7; size: NA; D: NA; V: TRBV20-1; DNA: TGCAGTGCCGCCCAGGGTTACGAGCAGTACTTC; CDR3: CSAAQGYEQYF
J: TRBJ2-7; size: NA; D: NA; V: TRBV12-2; DNA: TGTGCAAGTCGCCTAAATGAGCAGTACTTC; CDR3: CASRLNEQYF
J: TRBJ1-5; size: once; D: NA; V: TRBV2; DNA: TGTGCCAGCAGTGGGGGAGGGGGGTATCAGCCCCAGCATTTT; CDR3: CASSGGGGYQPQHF
J: TRBJ2-1; size: NA; D: NA; V: TRBV11-2; DNA: TGTGCCAGCAGCCTTGACAGAAACAATGAGCAGTTCTTC; CDR3: CASSLDRNNEQFF
J: TRBJ1-1; size: NA; D: NA; V: TRBV6-1; DNA: TGTGCCAGCAGTGAACACGGGGAAAGGGCTGAAGCTTTCTTT; CDR3: CASSEHGERAEAFF
J: TRBJ2-1; size: NA; D: TRBD2; V: TRBV7-2; DNA: TGTGCCAGCAGCTTAGTTCGACTAGCACAGAACAATGAGCAGTTCTTC; CDR3: CASSLVRLAQNNEQFF
J: TRBJ2-5; size: NA; D: NA; V: TRBV29-1; DNA: TGCAGCGTTGTGAGGGACTGGGAGACCCAGTACTTC; CDR3: CSVVRDWETQYF
J: TRBJ2-2; size: few; D: TRBD2; V: TRBV6-1; DNA: TGTGCCAGCAGTGAATTAGCGGGGGCCCTTTCCGGGGAGCTGTTTTTT; CDR3: CASSELAGALSGELFF
J: TRBJ1-1; size: NA; D: NA; V: TRBV4-1; DNA: TGCGCCAGCAGCCAGAGGGGGGGGCAGACTGAAGCTTTCTTT; CDR3: CASSQRGGQTEAFF
J: TRBJ1-1; size: NA; D: NA; V: TRBV5-5; DNA: TGTGCCAGCAGGCAGGCGGGTGGGGTCCCTGAAGCTTTCTTT; CDR3: CASRQAGGVPEAFF
J: TRBJ2-7; size: once; D: TRBD1; V: TRBV25-1; DNA: TGTGCCAGCAGTGGAGGACAGGGTAACTACGAGCAGTACTTC; CDR3: CASSGGQGNYEQYF
J: TRBJ2-7; size: NA; D: TRBD1; V: TRBV3-1/TRBV3-2; DNA: TGTGCCAGCAGCCGCGGGACAGGGGGATCCTACGAGCAGTACTTC; CDR3: CASSRGTGGSYEQYF
J: TRBJ2-1; size: NA; D: NA; V: TRBV7-8; DNA: TGTGCCAGCAGCTTTGGGGGCCGCTACGGTGAGCAGTTCTTC; CDR3: CASSFGGRYGEQFF
J: TRBJ1-6; size: NA; D: NA; V: TRBV3-1/TRBV3-2; DNA: TGTGCCAGCAGCCAAGATTCTTTTTCACCCCTCCACTTT; CDR3: CASSQDSFSPLHF
J: TRBJ2-7; size: once; D: TRBD1; V: TRBV12-5; DNA: TGTGCTAGTGCCTCAAGGACAGGGGTTCTGGGGGAGCAGTACTTC; CDR3: CASASRTGVLGEQYF
J: TRBJ1-5; size: NA; D: NA; V: TRBV27; DNA: TGTGCCAGCAGCACAACCGTCAGGGGCAATCAGCCCCAGCATTTT; CDR3: CASSTTVRGNQPQHF
J: TRBJ2-3; size: NA; D: NA; V: TRBV2; DNA: TGTGCCAGCACCCCTAGCACAGATACGCAGTATTTT; CDR3: CASTPSTDTQYF
J: TRBJ2-5; size: once; D: NA; V: TRBV7-2; DNA: TGTGCCAGCAGCTTAGCGCCAAGGGAGTGGGAGACCCAGTACTTC; CDR3: CASSLAPREWETQYF
J: TRBJ1-5; size: NA; D: TRBD1; V: TRBV6-2/TRBV6-3; DNA: TGTGCCAGCAGTTACCGACAGGGGGATCAGCCCCAGCATTTT; CDR3: CASSYRQGDQPQHF
J: TRBJ2-7; size: once; D: NA; V: TRBV11-2; DNA: TGTGCCAGCAGCTTAGGAGGAGGGGAGGCCTACGAGCAGTACTTC; CDR3: CASSLGGGEAYEQYF